The sequence of this T cell receptor (beta chain) was determined in a study of cytomegalovirus exposure and HLA in healthy donors. PCR used 60 Vbeta primers and 13 Jbeta primers. Sequencing was performed with immunoSEQ multiplex PCR; in TCRdb, only in-frame clones are kept and a portion is missing. The sample shows around 150,000 clones, around 59% of them seen only once. The V gene end was trimmed by 8 bases and the J gene end by 2 bases; junction bases not matched to a gene: 3. Germline CDR1 KGHSH, CDR2 LQKENI. CDR3 length: 13 residues. This clonotype originated in a male donor in good health and CMV-seronegative. Sequencing was performed on PBMCs. V gene TRBV18 combines with J gene TRBJ1-3; the match to TRBD1 covers 7 bases. The CDR3 spells CASRQGPGNTIYF. DNA for the CDR3: TGTGCCAGCCGACAGGGCCCTGGAAACACCATATATTTT.